Each of the 13 T cell receptor beta chains below was sequenced from the same sample in a study of blood T cell repertoires in COVID-19. Assay: immunoSEQ multiplex PCR; the TCRdb copy retains only in-frame clones and omits some. The data show under 200,000 clones, 80% seen once. Sequenced input: PBMCs or T cells enriched from blood (not recorded which). The source is a woman aged 55-69 years who had recovered from COVID-19.

Points on this clone: The sample carries other DNA sequences with the same CDR3. V is TRBV2 and J is TRBJ2-1, with a tentative D call TRBD2 (6 bases). Germline CDR1 SNHLY, CDR2 FYNNEI. The length of the CDR3 is 14 residues. Trimming took off 4 bases at V and 0 bases at J, with 7 bases between the two ends. The CDR3 region is CASSVGSSYNEQFF. For the CDR3, the DNA is TGTGCCAGCAGTGTCGGGAGCTCCTACAATGAGCAGTTCTTC.

This clone has a handful of counts. This chain links TRBV2 with TRBJ1-1; tentative D call: TRBD1 (5 bases). The CDR3 is 12 residues long. Between the trimmed V and J ends, which lost 3 bases and 9 bases, there was a span of 11 bases. Germline CDR1 is SNHLY and CDR2 is FYNNEI. This CDR3 reads CASSDQTEKAFF. CDR3 DNA: TGTGCCAGCAGTGACCAGACAGAAAAAGCTTTCTTT.

The chain has TRBV11-2 and TRBJ1-3; TRBD1 matches 7 bases. The V gene's germline CDR1 is SGHAT and CDR2 FQNNGV. With 3 bases clipped from V and 0 bases from J, the junction kept 8 bases outside the gene matches. CDR3 length: 17 amino acids. This CDR3 is CASSLRTGPHSGNTIYF. CDR3 DNA sequence: TGTGCCAGCAGCTTGAGGACAGGACCCCACTCTGGAAACACCATATATTTT.

The rearrangement uses TRBV6-6 and TRBJ2-5; D unclear. The CDR3 sequence is 11 residues long. Germline loops: CDR1 MNHNY, CDR2 SVGAGI (reference sequence). V lost 7 bases and J lost 2, with 5 bases in between. CDR3 amino acids: CASTYQETQYF. CDR3 bases: TGTGCCAGCACCTATCAAGAGACCCAGTACTTC.

The rearrangement uses TRBV7-8 and TRBJ2-5; 9 bases line up with TRBD1. The germline V gene has CDR1 SGHVS and CDR2 FQNEAQ. Trimming at V came to 5 bases and at J to 5 bases, leaving 3 bases not matched to a gene. The CDR3 has 13 amino acids. In nucleotides, the CDR3 is TGTGCCAGCAGCCGGACAGGGGACGAGACCCAGTACTTC. Translation gives CASSRTGDETQYF.

CDR3 amino acids: CASSDTLDTDTQYF. CDR3 nucleotides: TGTGCCAGCAGTGACACACTAGACACAGATACGCAGTATTTT. The chain is built from TRBV6-4 and TRBJ2-3, with D maybe TRBD2 (5 bases). The germline CDR1 and CDR2 sequences are MRHNA and SNTAGT. Trimming took 2 bases from V and 2 from J, leaving 8 bases between them. The CDR3 sequence is 14 residues long.

The chain combines TRBV7-6 with TRBJ1-1; TRBD1 matches at 7 bases. In germline, CDR1 is SGHVS, CDR2 FNYEAQ. The CDR3 has 14 amino acids. Trimming removed 4 bases from V and 0 bases from J; junction bases left unmatched: 2. The CDR3 DNA follows: TGTGCCAGCAGCTCTGACAGGGTGAACACTGAAGCTTTCTTT. Its translation: CASSSDRVNTEAFF. Drawing the rest from reference TRBV7-6 and TRBJ1-1, the complete variable domain is GAGVSQSPRYKVTKRGQDVALRCDPISGHVSLYWYRQALGQGPEFLTYFNYEAQQDKSGLPNDRFSAERPEGSISTLTIQRTEQRDSAMYRCASSSDRVNTEAFFGQGTRLTVV.

The chain uses TRBV13 and TRBJ2-1; 9 nucleotides line up with TRBD2. Germline loops: CDR1 PRHDT, CDR2 FYEKMQ (reference sequence). Losses at the gene ends were 4 bases for V and 3 bases for J; bases not matched to a gene: 10. This CDR3 has 17 amino acids. The CDR3 bases are TGTGCCAGCAGCTCCTGGGGCGCTAGCGGGATCTACAATGAGCAGTTCTTC. This gives the protein CASSSWGASGIYNEQFF.

The chain combines TRBV19 with TRBJ2-7, with 9 bases identical to TRBD1. Germline trimming cut 7 bases from V and 3 bases from J; bases unmatched to any gene: 10. CDR1 and CDR2 from the germline V gene are LNHDA and SQIVND (reference sequence). The CDR3 has 15 amino acids. Here the CDR3 reads CASKFSGQGFYEQYF. The CDR3 nucleotides read TGTGCCAGTAAATTTTCGGGACAGGGCTTCTACGAGCAGTACTTC. The whole variable domain, filled in from reference TRBV19 and TRBJ2-7, reads DGGITQSPKYLFRKEGQNVTLSCEQNLNHDAMYWYRQDPGQGLRLIYYSQIVNDFQKGDIAEGYSVSREKKESFPLTVTSAQKNPTAFYLCASKFSGQGFYEQYFGPGTRLTVT.

The J gene is TRBJ1-2, the V gene TRBV5-1; no reliable D call. Germline CDR1 reads SGHRS; CDR2 reads YFSETQ. V lost 0 bases, J lost 7 bases, and 13 bases lay in between. CDR3 length: 14 residues. Here the CDR3 reads CASSLEWGGSGYTF. The CDR3 nucleotides are TGCGCCAGCAGCTTGGAGTGGGGAGGAAGTGGCTACACCTTC.

The chain carries TRBV19 and TRBJ1-6, with TRBD1 as a possible D gene (5 bases). The CDR3 has 13 residues. Per the germline V gene, CDR1 is LNHDA and CDR2 is SQIVND (reference sequence). Trimming left V 3 bases short and J 10 bases short, with 10 bases between. The CDR3 nucleotides are TGTGCCAGTAGTATTCCGGGGGGGTCACCCCTCCACTTT. This codes for CASSIPGGSPLHF.

The gene calls are TRBV27 and TRBJ1-5; D not resolved. Germline loops: CDR1 MNHEY, CDR2 SMNVEV (reference sequence). Deletions cut 1 base from V and 0 bases from J, with 13 bases between. This CDR3 contains 17 residues. CDR3 loop: CASSLYGVHNSNQPQHF. The CDR3, as DNA: TGTGCCAGCAGTTTATACGGGGTCCATAATAGCAATCAGCCCCAGCATTTT.

The V gene is TRBV2, the J gene TRBJ1-4; TRBD1 agrees at 11 bases. Per germline, CDR1 SNHLY and CDR2 FYNNEI. The V segment lost 7 bases and the J segment 4 bases; nucleotides outside the gene matches: 5. This CDR3 has 15 amino acids. CDR3 coding DNA: TGTGCCAGCACCGGGACAGGGGGTTTTAATGAAAAACTGTTTTTT. Translated: CASTGTGGFNEKLFF.